Listed here is a single TCR beta chain. Here immunoSEQ multiplex PCR was the method, and the copy in TCRdb shows in-frame clones only, minus some. This table holds 55,000 to 90,000 clones, 75% to 90% found once. This entry is derived from a study of blood T cell repertoires in COVID-19. The source is a woman older than 75 with active or convalescent COVID-19. The sequencing input was peripheral blood.

The CDR3 coding sequence is TGCGCCAGCACCCCCAGGGCGGGGGGGTGGTCGTACGAGCAGTACTTC. This translates into CASTPRAGGWSYEQYF. The chain is built from TRBV4-1 and TRBJ2-7; TRBD2 matches at 9 bases. This CDR3 contains 16 residues. V dropped 7 bases and J dropped 4; count of bases not matched to a gene: 14. Germline assignment: CDR1 MGHRA and CDR2 YSYEKL.